The T cell receptor beta chain under discussion was sequenced for a study of blood T cell repertoires in COVID-19. Overall study context: Sites in the United States, Italy and Spain provided acute and convalescent COVID-19 samples.

V lost 4 bases, J lost 5 bases, and 13 bases stayed unmatched. There are 17 residues in the CDR3. CDR1 and CDR2 (germline): LGHDT, YNNKEL (reference sequence). In the original processing: Reference gene primer amplification yielded estimated nucleated cell counts. The data were produced by immunoSEQ multiplex PCR, yet TCRdb's version contains in-frame clones alone and is incomplete. That table gives V, J and clone size, and the DNA gave D and trimming. This sample has more than 400,000 clones, with approximately 85% found just once. The clonotype originates from a human donor in a cohort sampled during active COVID-19. Sequenced sample: peripheral blood. The chain is built from TRBV3-1 (or the pseudogene TRBV3-2) and TRBJ1-5; 8 bases match TRBD1. DNA for the CDR3: TGTGCCAGCAGCCGCATCGGACAGGGCATTCCGGATCAGCCCCAGCATTTT. It encodes CASSRIGQGIPDQPQHF.